The rows below give T cell receptor beta chains drawn from one sample of a study of blood T cell repertoires in COVID-19. Generated by immunoSEQ multiplex PCR, the TCRdb table keeps only in-frame clones and is missing some. The data show under 200,000 clones, around nine tenths seen once. Sequenced: peripheral blood. The source of these receptors is a man in his forties or fifties with acute or convalescent COVID-19. CDR3s leave out the opening cysteine and the closing phenylalanine or tryptophan.

v_call cdr3_aa
TRBV7-3 ASSFDRGTEAF
TRBV4-1 ASSQGLARTVDTQY
TRBV7-9 ASSLDKAGGFNEQF
TRBV2 ASSDMAGEHEQY
TRBV2 ASTRSMGASYEQY
TRBV19 ASSMDKLNTEAF
TRBV7-3 ASSLDSSSYNEQF
TRBV28 ASSSAGVVASPLH
TRBV28 ASSKPRPQVDTQY
TRBV7-3 ASSLYRTGELF
TRBV19 ASSTPPQGSQPQH
TRBV2 ASSEVGSRAQH
TRBV21-1 ASSKVGTSGGEETQY
TRBV9 ASSVVLNTEAF
TRBV6-7 ASSYGRNTEAF
TRBV4-3 ASSQDSRGDETQY
TRBV9 ASSVSTGIGNTIY
TRBV18 ASSPRSGTQETQY
TRBV28 ASRETGREWEKLF
TRBV18 ASSPSGTALPNEKLF
TRBV5-8 ASSLRVLRGSGNEQF
TRBV5-1 ASSLRVAWASGSNEQF
TRBV2 ASSASGYEQY
TRBV19 ASNQGGYNSPLH
TRBV28 ASSLSLAGYEQY
TRBV7-6 ASSLAPYGRGNQPQH
TRBV7-3 ASSLNGRQGGYEQY
TRBV28 ASSLVPPGLAEYNEQF